The TCR beta chain under discussion was sequenced for a study of T cell responses to AZD1222 COVID-19 vaccine. The V and J ends lost 5 bases and 0 bases respectively, with 13 bases between them. Looked up from germline, CDR1 is SEHNR and CDR2 is FQNEAQ (reference sequence). This CDR3 comprises 15 residues. As for this clone: Its specificity is unknown.

Method: immunoSEQ multiplex PCR; TCRdb's copy keeps in-frame clones and lacks some. Counted here are 120,000 to 150,000 clones, 89% occurring once; the ten biggest clones make up approximately 4.5%. Study outcomes and limitations: Only five or six individuals given AZD1222 were seropositive at baseline. Researchers report vaccine-associated CD4 TCRs spanning spike, with dominance at 160-218 and 743-854.

This sequence originates from an adult in good health. The sequenced sample was peripheral blood, obtained on day 0 of AZD1222 vaccination. The rearrangement joins TRBV7-9 to TRBJ1-1; D ambiguous. CDR3 DNA: TGTGCCAGCAGCCCGTCCGGGGAGCTGAACACTGAAGCTTTCTTT. It specifies CASSPSGELNTEAFF. Based on the CDR3 plus reference TRBV7-9 and TRBJ1-1, the full variable domain is DTGVSQNPRHKITKRGQNVTFRCDPISEHNRLYWYRQTLGQGPEFLTYFQNEAQLEKSRLLSDRFSAERPKGSFSTLEIQRTEQGDSAMYLCASSPSGELNTEAFFGQGTRLTVV.